This T cell receptor beta chain comes out of a study of blood T cell repertoires in COVID-19. At the level of the study: Samples of COVID-19 (acute and convalescent) were obtained from the United States, Italy and Spain. Sample material is recorded as cDNA or gDNA derived from T cells, B-cell-depleted T cells, or PBMCs.

Germline V gives CDR1 SGHAT, CDR2 FQNNGV. This CDR3 spans 13 amino acids. V lost 3 bases to trimming and J lost 10 bases; unmatched junction nucleotides: 5. Sequencing used immunoSEQ multiplex PCR; TCRdb keeps in-frame clones, though not all of them. The data hold 300,000 to 350,000 clones, with about 87% observed a single time. The Seattle site enrolled patients during active infection and followed them longitudinally. The TCR comes from a woman in her 50s with COVID-19, enrolled during active disease. This rearrangement joins TRBV11-2 to TRBJ2-1; 8 bases line up with TRBD2. Sequences were obtained from peripheral blood. CDR3: CASSFLIAGEQFF. Here the CDR3 DNA reads TGTGCCAGCAGCTTTCTGATAGCGGGAGAGCAGTTCTTC.